The text below deals with one T cell receptor (beta chain). Its antigen is unknown. V was trimmed by 1 base and J by 0 bases, leaving 12 bases between them. The CDR3 covers 16 residues. Germline lookup yields CDR1 SGHTA and CDR2 FQGNSA. This sample was taken from a study of cytomegalovirus exposure and HLA in healthy donors. Background on the study: Unique TCRs numbering around 80 million, obtained from HLA-typed donors, made up an early data release. Whole-study findings and limits: A list of 150 or so TCR beta chains associated with cytomegalovirus was given. Among the most significant clusters, several appeared linked to common viral pathogens in a later analysis. When analyzed later, the rates of TCR association showed variation by HLA locus, with DRB1 the most and HLA-C the fewest.

This PCR relied on a set of 60 Vbeta primers and 13 Jbeta primers. Sequencing was performed with immunoSEQ multiplex PCR; in TCRdb, only in-frame clones are kept and a portion is missing. The data show some 190,000 clones, roughly 80% seen once. The specimen sequenced was PBMCs. V and J are TRBV7-2 and TRBJ1-2; weak D call: TRBD1 (5 bases). The TCR was taken from a man between 40 and 49 years old in good health and CMV-seronegative. Here the CDR3 DNA reads TGTGCCAGCAGCTTAGAAAGAGCAGGGTCTAACTATGGCTACACCTTC. Translating gives CASSLERAGSNYGYTF.